The 19 T cell receptor beta chains below were found in one sample sequenced in a study of blood T cells in healthy people across ages. For the second PCR, which ran for roughly 7 to 11 cycles, a sample-barcoded 5' primer and a J-beta primer mix were used. From the 5' RACE reads, TCRdb called clonotypes with MiXCR, one entry per CDR3 protein. Of around 870,000 distinct CDR3 sequences in the sample, around 28% were seen once. Sequencing used blood. The receptors originated from a woman older than 75 in good health.

This clonotype was observed a handful of times. This sequence may be a read error, since a much larger clone differs from it by one base. This chain joins TRBV11-2 and TRBJ2-1, with a tentative D call TRBD2 (5 bases). CDR1 and CDR2 (germline): SGHAT, FQNNGV. This CDR3 is built from 16 residues. Between the trimmed V and J ends, which lost 1 base and 0 bases, there was a span of 10 bases. The CDR3 sequence is CASSLGRADSYNEQFF. In DNA form, the CDR3 reads TGTGCCAGCAGCTTAGGACGAGCGGACTCCTACAATGAGCAGTTCTTC.

This clonotype has ten or more counts. V gene TRBV7-9 combines with J gene TRBJ2-1, with TRBD2 identical over 10 bases. V was clipped by 5 bases and J by 5 bases; unmatched bases: 15. The germline gives CDR1 SEHNR, CDR2 FQNEAQ (reference sequence). The CDR3 is 18 amino acids. The CDR3, as DNA: TGTGCCAGCAGCGCTCCCCCGCGACTAGCGGGTAATGACAATGAGCAGTTCTTC. It encodes CASSAPPRLAGNDNEQFF.

This rearrangement joins TRBV20-1 to TRBJ1-6; the D is unclear. Germline loops: CDR1 DFQATT, CDR2 SNEGSKA (reference sequence). The CDR3 has 16 amino acids. Trimming removed 5 bases at V and 0 bases at J, with 14 bases between. The CDR3 DNA sequence: TGCAGTGCTTCTCAGGCCGCAAGCTCCTATAATTCACCCCTCCACTTT. It encodes CSASQAASSYNSPLHF.

On this clonotype itself: This clone may be a read error of a much larger clone one base away. This chain links TRBV7-2 with TRBJ1-1, with 12 bases identical to TRBD1. This CDR3 is 17 amino acids long. In germline, CDR1 is SGHTA, CDR2 FQGNSA. CDR3: CAGSLGGTGGVNTEAFF. CDR3 bases: TGTGCCGGCAGCTTAGGGGGGACAGGGGGCGTGAACACTGAAGCTTTCTTT. The full variable domain, its missing parts supplied by reference TRBV7-2 and TRBJ1-1, is GAGVSQSPSNKVTEKGKDVELRCDPISGHTALYWYRQSLGQGLEFLIYFQGNSAPDKSGLPSDRFSAERTGGSVSTLTIQRTQQEDSAVYLCAGSLGGTGGVNTEAFFGQGTRLTVV.

The chain is built from TRBV6-6 and TRBJ1-2; D gene unclear. Between the trimmed V and J ends, which lost 2 bases and 6 bases, there was a span of 10 bases. The CDR3 contains 13 residues. Germline V gene data show CDR1 as MNHNY and CDR2 as SVGAGI (reference sequence). In DNA, the CDR3 is TGTGCCAGCAGTTACGAAGGGTATAATGGCTACACCTTC. Its protein is CASSYEGYNGYTF.

This clonotype was observed at least ten times. CDR3 DNA: TGCAGTGCCCGAAGATACCGAGAGACCCAGTACTTC. This codes for CSARRYRETQYF. This chain uses TRBV20-1 with TRBJ2-5; D call uncertain. Germline assignment: CDR1 DFQATT and CDR2 SNEGSKA (reference sequence). CDR3 length: 12 amino acids. V shed 6 bases and J shed 4 bases, with 12 bases lying between them.

This clonotype appeared many times. V gene TRBV5-6 combines with J gene TRBJ2-7; 7 nucleotides match TRBD1. V lost 1 base to trimming and J lost 2 bases; unmatched junction nucleotides: 9. CDR3 length equals 16 residues. Germline CDR1 reads SGHDT; CDR2 reads YYEEEE. CDR3 DNA sequence: TGTGCCAGCAGCTTGCCCCGGGACAGACTACCCTACGAGCAGTACTTC. Protein sequence: CASSLPRDRLPYEQYF. Drawing the rest from reference TRBV5-6 and TRBJ2-7, the complete variable domain is DAGVTQSPTHLIKTRGQQVTLRCSPKSGHDTVSWYQQALGQGPQFIFQYYEEEERQRGNFPDRFSGHQFPNYSSELNVNALLLGDSALYLCASSLPRDRLPYEQYFGPGTRLTVT.

This clonotype occurred many times. The chain uses TRBV7-2 and TRBJ2-1; 7 nucleotides line up with TRBD1. The CDR3 has 15 amino acids. Trimming cost V 1 base and J 3 bases; bases outside gene matches: 3. Germline-derived CDR1 and CDR2 are SGHTA and FQGNSA. This chain's CDR3 is CASSLVGQVYNEQFF. As DNA, the CDR3 is TGTGCCAGCAGCTTAGTCGGACAGGTCTACAATGAGCAGTTCTTC.

The chain is built from TRBV10-1 and TRBJ2-2, with D possibly called TRBD1 or TRBD2 (5 bases each). V was pared by 6 bases and J by 5 bases, with 16 bases between. Per the germline V gene, CDR1 is WNHNN and CDR2 is SYGVQD (reference sequence). This CDR3 is built from 15 residues. The CDR3, as DNA: TGCGCCAGCAGCTGGACTCGGACAAGTACCGGGGAGCTGTTTTTT. It translates to CASSWTRTSTGELFF.

This clonotype came up a few times. This sequence joins TRBV5-1 and TRBJ2-2; no firm D call. CDR3 length equals 11 residues. With 2 bases removed from V and 6 bases from J, the gap between germline ends came to 2 bases. Germline CDR1 reads SGHRS; CDR2 reads YFSETQ. Here the CDR3 reads CASSFAGELFF. In DNA, the CDR3 is TGCGCCAGCAGCTTCGCCGGGGAGCTGTTTTTT.

This chain links TRBV4-3 with TRBJ1-2; maybe TRBD1 (5 bases). V lost 1 base to trimming and J lost 8 bases, with 23 bases between them. The CDR3 runs to 17 residues. Germline V lookup: CDR1 LGHNA, CDR2 YSLEER. CDR3 amino acids: CASSQVPLTATMRGYTF. The DNA for the CDR3 is TGCGCCAGCAGCCAAGTTCCCCTGACAGCCACTATGCGGGGCTACACCTTC.

This clonotype occurred many times. V usage is TRBV12-3 or TRBV12-4 and J usage is TRBJ2-4; a possible D gene is TRBD1 (7 bases). The CDR3 consists of 15 residues. V lost 0 bases and J 7 bases, leaving 13 bases between the germline ends. The CDR3 DNA reads TGTGCCAGCAGTTTAGCGGAGGGGGCTCGGAACATTCAGTACTTC. Residues: CASSLAEGARNIQYF.

The rearrangement links TRBV5-1 to TRBJ1-1; D call uncertain. Germline V gene sequence: CDR1 SGHRS, CDR2 YFSETQ. V shed 1 base and J shed 0 bases, with 7 bases lying between them. The CDR3 extends over 14 amino acids. CDR3 sequence reads: CASSLSTMNTEAFF. The DNA of the CDR3 is TGCGCCAGCAGCTTGAGCACTATGAACACTGAAGCTTTCTTT.

This sequence joins TRBV14 and TRBJ1-1; a weak D match, TRBD1 (5 bases). The V end was cut by 4 bases, the J end by 4 bases, with 13 bases between. In germline, CDR1 is SGHDN, CDR2 FVKESK. CDR3 size: 14 residues. The CDR3 loop reads CASSPFVGGTEAFF. The CDR3 DNA reads TGTGCCAGCAGCCCGTTTGTGGGGGGCACTGAAGCTTTCTTT. The variable domain in full, with the rest retrieved from reference TRBV14 and TRBJ1-1, is EAGVTQFPSHSVIEKGQTVTLRCDPISGHDNLYWYRRVMGKEIKFLLHFVKESKQDESGMPNNRFLAERTGGTYSTLKVQPAELEDSGVYFCASSPFVGGTEAFFGQGTRLTVV.

The sample holds many counts of this clonotype. The rearrangement joins TRBV5-5 to TRBJ2-1; TRBD1 agrees at 7 bases. This CDR3 comprises 14 residues. Germline V gene sequence: CDR1 SGHKS, CDR2 YYEKEE (reference sequence). V trimming: 3 bases; J trimming: 5 bases; junction bases outside the gene matches: 5. The CDR3: CASSSGTVDNEQFF. The DNA of the CDR3 is TGTGCCAGCAGCTCCGGGACAGTGGACAATGAGCAGTTCTTC.

This clonotype was counted ten times or more. V gene TRBV20-1 combines with J gene TRBJ2-5; 9 bases line up with TRBD1. From germline, CDR1 is DFQATT and CDR2 SNEGSKA (reference sequence). CDR3 size: 13 residues. V was pared by 6 bases and J by 2 bases, with 4 bases of the junction left unmatched. CDR3 nucleotides: TGCAGTGCGGACGACAGGGGGCAAGAGACCCAGTACTTC. It specifies CSADDRGQETQYF.

This clonotype was seen many times. The chain couples TRBV11-2 to TRBJ2-3; TRBD2 agrees at 10 bases. The germline V gene encodes CDR1 SGHAT and CDR2 FQNNGV. J gave up 2 bases and V 5 bases, and 4 bases lay outside the gene matches. The CDR3 is made up of 15 amino acids. DNA for the CDR3: TGTGCCAGCAGCACCCTAGCGGGGGACACAGATACGCAGTATTTT. This gives the protein CASSTLAGDTDTQYF.

The J gene is TRBJ1-2, the V gene TRBV30; 9 nucleotides line up with TRBD1. CDR3 length: 17 amino acids. The germline CDR1 and CDR2 sequences are GTSNPN and SVGIG (reference sequence). The V gene end was trimmed by 5 bases and the J gene end by 4 bases; junction bases not matched to a gene: 17. CDR3 amino acids: CAWEPGTLGQGLYGYTF. CDR3 sequence (DNA): TGTGCCTGGGAGCCTGGGACTCTGGGACAGGGTCTCTATGGCTACACCTTC.

The CDR3 sequence: CASSLDQGSYNEQYF. Written as DNA, the CDR3 is TGTGCCAGCAGCTTAGATCAGGGCAGCTACAATGAGCAGTACTTC. The chain is built from TRBV11-3 and TRBJ2-5; D is possibly TRBD1 (5 bases). CDR1 and CDR2 (germline): SGHNT, YENEEA. V was cut by 0 bases and J by 11 bases, with 19 bases left in between. The CDR3 is 15 residues long.